The 13 T cell receptor beta chains below come from one sample, sequenced in a study of T cell responses to AZD1222 COVID-19 vaccine. TCRdb's copy holds only in-frame clones and misses some; the assay was immunoSEQ multiplex PCR. The sample carries 150,000 to 200,000 clones, roughly 93% recorded once. Here the sequenced sample was peripheral blood, taken on day 0 of AZD1222 vaccination. Receptors were obtained from an adult in good health.

This clone came up once. The chain carries TRBV29-1 and TRBJ2-3; 15 bases map to TRBD2. This CDR3 contains 15 residues. Germline loops: CDR1 SQVTM, CDR2 ANQGSEA. The junction had 5 bases not matched to a gene; V was cut back by 7 bases and J by 3 bases. The CDR3 loop is CSARGLAGGTDTQYF. CDR3 DNA: TGCAGCGCCCGAGGACTAGCGGGAGGGACAGATACGCAGTATTTT.

The chain employs TRBV10-3 and TRBJ1-2, with a possible D match to TRBD1 (5 bases). V lost 4 bases to trimming and J lost 2 bases, with 17 bases between them. Germline loops: CDR1 ENHRY, CDR2 SYGVKD. The CDR3 is 16 amino acids. The CDR3 nucleotides are TGTGCCATCAGTGGGGAGGTGGACGGGACGAACTATGGCTACACCTTC. Its protein product is CAISGEVDGTNYGYTF.

V is TRBV7-8 and J is TRBJ2-2, with 10 bases fitting TRBD2. The length of the CDR3 is 17 residues. V was pared by 5 bases and J by 3 bases, with 9 bases of the junction left unmatched. Germline values: CDR1 SGHVS, CDR2 FQNEAQ. The CDR3 region has the DNA TGTGCCAGCAGCCCAAAAAGGACTAGCGGAGACACCGGGGAGCTGTTTTTT. Translated: CASSPKRTSGDTGELFF.

The chain is built from TRBV5-6 and TRBJ2-1; D not resolved. The V gene's germline CDR1 is SGHDT and CDR2 YYEEEE. The CDR3 is 13 residues long. The V end was cut by 4 bases, the J end by 7 bases, with 12 bases between. This CDR3 is CASSVSRANEQFF. CDR3 DNA sequence: TGTGCCAGCAGCGTCTCTCGAGCGAATGAGCAGTTCTTC.

V usage is TRBV5-4 and J usage is TRBJ2-5, with TRBD2 matching over 11 bases. With V trimmed by 6 bases and J by 0 bases, 16 bases remained unmatched. This CDR3 is built from 19 residues. Germline assignment: CDR1 SGHNT and CDR2 YYREEE (reference sequence). In DNA, the CDR3 is TGTGCCAGCACCGCAAAAAGGGGACTAGCGGAAATGTACCAAGAGACCCAGTACTTC. Its translation: CASTAKRGLAEMYQETQYF.

The chain uses TRBV7-3 and TRBJ2-3; 10 nucleotides agree with TRBD2. Germline V gives CDR1 SGHTA, CDR2 FQGTGA. V shed 5 bases, J shed 1 base, and the junction held 0 bases outside the gene matches. The length of the CDR3 is 14 residues. The CDR3 protein is CASSLAGGTDTQYF. In nucleotides, the CDR3 is TGTGCCAGCAGCCTAGCGGGAGGCACAGATACGCAGTATTTT.

In this sample, this clone turned up once. This rearrangement joins TRBV6-1 to TRBJ1-1; TRBD1 might be the D (5 bases). Trimming stripped 1 base from V and 5 bases from J, with 14 bases between. Germline lookup yields CDR1 MNHNS and CDR2 SASEGT. The CDR3 is made up of 15 amino acids. The CDR3 bases are TGTGCCAGCAGTGAAGATTTTGGGGGAGGGACTGAAGCTTTCTTT. Its translation is CASSEDFGGGTEAFF.

This rearrangement joins TRBV12-5 to TRBJ1-2; perhaps TRBD1 as D (5 bases). The CDR3 covers 15 residues. Germline V gene lookup returns CDR1 LGHNT and CDR2 FRNRAP. V was shortened by 3 bases and J by 4 bases, with 15 bases between the two germline ends. CDR3 DNA: TGTGCTAGTGGTTTCACCCCCGGGACCGGCTATGGCTACACCTTC. Translation gives CASGFTPGTGYGYTF.

The V call is TRBV4-3, the J call TRBJ2-2; TRBD2 aligns across 7 bases. V trimming: 4 bases; J trimming: 6 bases; junction bases outside the gene matches: 14. The germline gives CDR1 LGHNA, CDR2 YSLEER. The CDR3 is made up of 17 amino acids. CDR3 sequence: CASSPLDAGVGAGELFF. The DNA of the CDR3 is TGCGCCAGCAGCCCCCTCGATGCGGGAGTGGGAGCCGGGGAGCTGTTTTTT.

This chain uses TRBV15 with TRBJ1-1; 11 bases are shared with TRBD1. Germline lookup yields CDR1 LNHNV and CDR2 YYDKDF (reference sequence). The CDR3 extends over 17 amino acids. Unmatched junction bases numbered 4, after V lost 1 base and J lost 0 bases. The CDR3 bases are TGTGCCACCAGCAGAGGGGGACAGGGGGGACTGAACACTGAAGCTTTCTTT. It specifies CATSRGGQGGLNTEAFF. Full variable domain (outside the CDR3, taken from reference TRBV15 and TRBJ1-1): DAMVIQNPRYQVTQFGKPVTLSCSQTLNHNVMYWYQQKSSQAPKLLFHYYDKDFNNEADTPDNFQSRRPNTSFCFLDIRSPGLGDTAMYLCATSRGGQGGLNTEAFFGQGTRLTVV.

The CDR3 spells CAWSVAAGVQPQHF. The CDR3 nucleotides read TGTGCCTGGAGTGTAGCGGCAGGCGTTCAGCCCCAGCATTTT. The chain employs TRBV30 and TRBJ1-5; D uncertain. The V end was cut by 0 bases, the J end by 6 bases, with 12 bases between. The CDR3 is made up of 14 amino acids. Germline-derived CDR1 and CDR2 are GTSNPN and SVGIG (reference sequence).

The V call is TRBV18, the J call TRBJ1-3, with TRBD1 as a possible D gene (5 bases). The CDR3 totals 15 residues. V was trimmed by 0 bases and J by 2 bases, leaving 8 bases between them. From germline, CDR1 is KGHSH and CDR2 LQKENI. In nucleotides, the CDR3 is TGTGCCAGCTCACCACCCAGGACAACTGGAAACACCATATATTTT. It yields the protein CASSPPRTTGNTIYF.

In this sample, this clone turned up once. This chain connects TRBV7-3 to TRBJ2-1; 11 nucleotides match TRBD2. The CDR3 extends over 15 amino acids. The germline V gene has CDR1 SGHTA and CDR2 FQGTGA. Trimming removed 5 bases from V and 9 bases from J; junction bases left unmatched: 9. The CDR3 nucleotides are TGTGCCAGCAGCGTGGAGACTAGCGGGATAGGTGAGCAGTTCTTC. Translated: CASSVETSGIGEQFF.